Listed below are T cell receptor beta chains from one sample, sequenced in a study of T cells of healthy individuals. TCRdb recomputed calls from the 5' RACE reads with MiXCR, one row per CDR3 protein. This sample has more than 85,000 distinct CDR3 sequences, with around 17% found just once. Receptors originate from a human donor in good health. Each CDR3 is given with its conserved first and last residue. A D gene is named only where the DNA matches it firmly. For some rows the clone size is stated as once, few or many, or as a class when expanded; others skip it.

j_call d_call clone_size v_call cdr3_nt cdr3_aa
TRBJ1-1 NA NA TRBV3-1 TGTGCCAGCGGGCACAGGGAACAATTCACTGAAGCTTTCTTT CASGHREQFTEAFF
TRBJ1-3 NA many TRBV7-2 TGTGCCAGCAGCTCCCTCGGGGGTTGGGGAAACACCATATATTTT CASSSLGGWGNTIYF
TRBJ1-5 NA NA TRBV20-1 TGCAGTGCTAGGGGCAGGGCCAAGCAGCCCCAGCATTTT CSARGRAKQPQHF
TRBJ2-3 NA NA TRBV20-1 TGCAGTGCTAGACTAGATACGCAGTATTTT CSARLDTQYF
TRBJ1-2 TRBD1 many TRBV7-2 TGTGCCAGCAGCTTAAGGACCACAGGGGGAGGCTATGGCTACACCTTC CASSLRTTGGGYGYTF
TRBJ2-1 TRBD1 NA TRBV11-2 TGTGCCAGCAGCTTAAGCCCGGGACAGGGGTCCTACAATGAGCAGTTCTTC CASSLSPGQGSYNEQFF
TRBJ2-6 NA many TRBV5-1 TGTGCCAGCAGCTTGGGTGCTGGGGCCAACGTCCTGACTTTC CASSLGAGANVLTF
TRBJ2-7 NA NA TRBV11-2 TGTGCCAGCAGCTTAGAAGAGTTTTCCTACGAGCAGTACTTC CASSLEEFSYEQYF
TRBJ1-2 NA NA TRBV7-9 TGTGCCAGCAGCTTGTGGTCAGGCGACTACACCTTC CASSLWSGDYTF
TRBJ2-7 TRBD2 NA TRBV5-1 TGCGCCAGCAGCCCGGGACTAGCGAAAAGCCCCTACGAGCAGTACTTC CASSPGLAKSPYEQYF
TRBJ1-5 TRBD1 many TRBV6-2/TRBV6-3 TGTGCCAGCAGCACAGGGGGTCAGCCCCAGCATTTT CASSTGGQPQHF
TRBJ1-5 TRBD1 few TRBV3-1 TGTGCCAGCAGCCCCGGGACAGCTAATCAGCCCCAGCATTTT CASSPGTANQPQHF
TRBJ2-1 TRBD1 few TRBV24-1 TGTGCCACCAGTGAGAGGGGACAGGGGGATAACAATGAGCAGTTCTTC CATSERGQGDNNEQFF
TRBJ1-3 NA few TRBV7-9 TGTGCCAGCAGAGATTGGACAGACTCTGGAAACACCATATATTTT CASRDWTDSGNTIYF
TRBJ2-1 TRBD1 NA TRBV28 TGTGCCAGCAGTAGCGGACAGGGATTCCGGGAGCAGTTCTTC CASSSGQGFREQFF
TRBJ2-7 NA few TRBV20-1 TGCAGTGCTAGGGGTTTTCTGGGGGGATCTGTCTACGAGCAGTACTTC CSARGFLGGSVYEQYF
TRBJ2-5 TRBD2 NA TRBV20-1 TGCAGTGCTAATATATTACTGGCGGGGGAATGGGAGACCCAGTACTTC CSANILLAGEWETQYF
TRBJ2-5 NA many TRBV6-2/TRBV6-3 TGTGCCAGCAGTATGGGGGGCCTTCGCTACCAAGAGACCCAGTACTTC CASSMGGLRYQETQYF
TRBJ1-5 NA NA TRBV20-1 TGCAGTGCCCTGGGGAGCGTTCAGCCCCAGCATTTT CSALGSVQPQHF
TRBJ1-1 NA NA TRBV20-1 TGCAGTGCACATCCACAGGGTTGGGGGACTGAAGCTTTCTTT CSAHPQGWGTEAFF
TRBJ2-1 NA few TRBV7-2 TGTGCCAGCAGTCGTGGGGCCTACAATGAGCAGTTCTTC CASSRGAYNEQFF
TRBJ2-7 NA many TRBV6-2/TRBV6-3 TGTGCCAGCAGTTACACCGGGCCCTACGAGCAGTACTTC CASSYTGPYEQYF
TRBJ2-7 NA many TRBV9 TGTGCCAGCAGCCTCACCGGCTCCGAGCAGTACTTC CASSLTGSEQYF
TRBJ2-3 TRBD2 NA TRBV20-1 TGCAGTGCTAAGTCGACTAGCGGGGGGGTCACAGATACGCAGTATTTT CSAKSTSGGVTDTQYF
TRBJ2-5 NA many TRBV3-1 TGTGCCAGCAGCCACTTAAGAGTTGGAGAGACCCAGTACTTC CASSHLRVGETQYF